The rows below give T cell receptor beta chains drawn from one sample of a study of beta chain features in type 1 diabetes. Repertoires were generated with immunoSEQ multiplex PCR, while TCRdb's copy carries only in-frame clones and drops some. Among a few hundred thousand clones listed, about 15% were seen once. Sequenced sample: naive CD4+ T cells from blood. The receptors stem from a man younger than 35 with type 1 diabetes. Both conserved end residues are part of each CDR3. D genes are given only for firm matches. Not every row has a clone size; where given, it reads once, few, many or a size class.

>-|TRBV4-3|TRBJ2-1|-
TGCGCCAGCAGCCAAGATTGGATGCGGGGACCGAGAAGCTCCTACAATGAGCAGTTCTTC
CASSQDWMRGPRSSYNEQFF
>few|TRBV9|TRBJ1-2|-
TGTGCCAGCAGCCAAACGTGGGGGGGGAGTAGTGGCTACACCTTC
CASSQTWGGSSGYTF
>few|TRBV29-1|TRBJ2-3|TRBD2
TGCAGCGCTAAGCGGGGGGCGGATACGCAGTATTTT
CSAKRGADTQYF
>-|TRBV7-6|TRBJ1-5|-
TGTGCCAGCAGCCCCCAGGGAAGCAATCAGCCCCAGCATTTT
CASSPQGSNQPQHF
>few|TRBV5-4|TRBJ2-1|-
TGTGCCAGCAGCTATAAAACTTTCCCGGGGACACACAATGAGCAGTTCTTC
CASSYKTFPGTHNEQFF
>-|TRBV30|TRBJ1-2|TRBD1
TGTGCCTGGAGGACAGGGGATGGCTACACCTTC
CAWRTGDGYTF
>few|TRBV4-2|TRBJ2-3|TRBD1
TGTGCCAGCAGCCAGTTGACAGGGGGCAAAACAGATACGCAGTATTTT
CASSQLTGGKTDTQYF
>few|TRBV6-6|TRBJ2-1|-
TGTGCCAGCAGTCCCGGGAACAATGAGCAGTTCTTC
CASSPGNNEQFF
>few|TRBV7-2|TRBJ1-1|TRBD1
TGTGCCAGCAGCTTATTGAGGACAGGGGGCGCCAGGGCTTTCTTT
CASSLLRTGGARAFF
>-|TRBV30|TRBJ2-2|-
TGTGCCTGGAGATCTGAGGACACCGGGGAGCTGTTTTTT
CAWRSEDTGELFF
>-|TRBV9|TRBJ2-3|TRBD2
TGTGCCAGCAGCGCCGAGACTAGCGGCACAGATACGCAGTATTTT
CASSAETSGTDTQYF
>few|TRBV28|TRBJ2-7|TRBD1
TGTGCCAGCAGTCAAACAGGGGTCGAGCAGTACTTC
CASSQTGVEQYF
>-|TRBV5-1|TRBJ2-7|-
TGCGCCAGCAGCTTGGCCGGGGGTCAGGGCAGATTTCACAACGAGCAGTACTTC
CASSLAGGQGRFHNEQYF
>-|TRBV5-6|TRBJ1-2|-
TGTGCCAGCAGCTCACTGACGGCCGGGGGAAGGTACACCTTC
CASSSLTAGGRYTF
>-|TRBV10-3|TRBJ2-1|TRBD2
TGTGCCATCAGCGCGGGACTAGCGGGGGGCTTCCCGGTTTTGGATGAGCAGTTCTTC
CAISAGLAGGFPVLDEQFF
>-|TRBV5-4|TRBJ1-1|-
TGTGCCAGCAGCCGGACAGTAGATATGAACACTGAAGCTTTCTTT
CASSRTVDMNTEAFF
>-|TRBV7-2|TRBJ2-3|TRBD2
TGTGCCAGCAGCAGACTAGCGGGAGCCGAAGATACGCAGTATTTT
CASSRLAGAEDTQYF
>-|TRBV7-2|TRBJ1-6|-
TGTGCCAGCAGCTTAGAATTGGGCTTTGGTAATTCACCCCTCCACTTT
CASSLELGFGNSPLHF
>-|TRBV6-6|TRBJ2-7|TRBD2
TGTGCCAGCAGTTACATCCAGCGGGGGGCCTACGAGCAGTACTTC
CASSYIQRGAYEQYF
>few|TRBV7-9|TRBJ2-4|TRBD1
TGTGCCAGCAGCTTATTTGCACAGGGGGCCAAAAACATTCAGTACTTC
CASSLFAQGAKNIQYF
>-|TRBV7-9|TRBJ1-1|TRBD1
TGTGCCAGCAGCTCGACGGGACAGCTAAACACTGAAGCTTTCTTT
CASSSTGQLNTEAFF
>-|TRBV7-2|TRBJ2-3|-
TGTGCCAGCAGCCATCGCACAGATACGCAGTATTTT
CASSHRTDTQYF